This T cell receptor beta chain was sequenced in a study of tumor-infiltrating lymphocytes in localized non-small cell lung cancer. TCRdb's table, derived via immunoSEQ multiplex PCR, lists solely in-frame clones and lacks some. The sample consists of over 11,000 clones, roughly 80% of them appearing once. The germline V gene encodes CDR1 SGHVS and CDR2 FQNEAQ. The CDR3 runs 14 residues. Trimming shortened V by 5 bases and J by 6 bases, and 16 bases separated the two germline ends. This clone was counted a few times. The sequenced material came from lung tumor tissue. This receptor was identified in a human donor with non-small cell lung cancer. V usage is TRBV7-8 and J usage is TRBJ1-2; D unresolved. CDR3 sequence (DNA): TGTGCCAGCAGCCATACCGAGGTTGGGGATGGCTACACCTTC. As protein: CASSHTEVGDGYTF.